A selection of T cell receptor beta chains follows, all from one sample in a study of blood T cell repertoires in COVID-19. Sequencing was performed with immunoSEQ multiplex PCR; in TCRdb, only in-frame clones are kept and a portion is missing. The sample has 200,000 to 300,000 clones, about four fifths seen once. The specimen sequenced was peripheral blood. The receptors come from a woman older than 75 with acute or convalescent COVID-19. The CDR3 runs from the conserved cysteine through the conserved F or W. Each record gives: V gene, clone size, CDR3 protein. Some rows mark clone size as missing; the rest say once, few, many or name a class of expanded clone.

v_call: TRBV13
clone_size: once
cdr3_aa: CASSFGGGGTPLAGYTF

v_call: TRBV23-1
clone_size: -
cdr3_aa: CASSPEGGQETQYF

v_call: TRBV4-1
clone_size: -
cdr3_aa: CASSHVSPGTGGVGTEAFF

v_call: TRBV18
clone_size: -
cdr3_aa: CASSPGTGFEAFF

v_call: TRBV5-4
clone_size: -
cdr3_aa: CASSQPLDSSYGYTF

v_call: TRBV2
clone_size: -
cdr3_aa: CASSKTGTNEKLFF

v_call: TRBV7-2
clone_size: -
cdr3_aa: CASSGRTGNTGELFF

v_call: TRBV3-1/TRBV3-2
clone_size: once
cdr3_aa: CASSLGGGQISSYNEQFF

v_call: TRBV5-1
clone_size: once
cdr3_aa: CASSIGLAETQYF

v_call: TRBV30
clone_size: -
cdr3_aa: CAWKIPLAGGNEQFF

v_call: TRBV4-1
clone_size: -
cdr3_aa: CASSQLAGGSTDTQYF

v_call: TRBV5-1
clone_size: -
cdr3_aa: CASSSQGGYYGYTF

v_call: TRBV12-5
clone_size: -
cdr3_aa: CASGSLAGLGEQFF

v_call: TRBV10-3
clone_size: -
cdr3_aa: CAISELASKQFF

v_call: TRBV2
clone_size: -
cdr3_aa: CASSLTWNTIYF

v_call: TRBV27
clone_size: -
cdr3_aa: CASSPQGSNYGYTF

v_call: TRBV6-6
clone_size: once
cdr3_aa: CASSFPSSYNEQFF

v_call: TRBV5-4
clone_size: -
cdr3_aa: CASSTPGGASTDTQYF

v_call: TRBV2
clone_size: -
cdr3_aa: CASRPSTGGPSSYNSPLHF

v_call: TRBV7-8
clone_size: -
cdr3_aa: CASSQRTGGVTEAFF

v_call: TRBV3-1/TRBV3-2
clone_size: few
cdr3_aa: CASSQRGGQGGTEAFF

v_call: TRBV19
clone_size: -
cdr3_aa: CASSILGNQPQHF

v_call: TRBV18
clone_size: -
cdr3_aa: CASSSFSTGTYEQYF

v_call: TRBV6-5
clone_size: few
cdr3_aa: CASSPGQKTGELFF